This T cell receptor beta chain comes out of a study of blood T cell repertoires in COVID-19. For the study at large: COVID-19 samples from acute and convalescent phases originated in the United States, Italy and Spain.

One Seattle source followed patients from active infection through their disease course. Germline-derived CDR1 and CDR2 are MNHEY and SMNVEV (reference sequence). V lost 3 bases to trimming and J lost 4 bases; unmatched junction nucleotides: 11. This CDR3 region has 17 residues. Profiling relied on immunoSEQ multiplex PCR, and the TCRdb table lists in-frame clones only, not all of them. The data hold about 170,000 clones, with around 90% observed a single time. This TCR was sampled from a man aged 18-30 years with COVID-19, enrolled during active disease. The sample taken for sequencing was peripheral blood. V is TRBV27 and J is TRBJ1-5, with 8 bases that match TRBD1. The CDR3 DNA reads TGTGCCAGCAGTTTGGGGGGCGGACAGGGTGGGAATCAGCCCCAGCATTTT. It specifies CASSLGGGQGGNQPQHF.